This T cell receptor beta chain was retrieved from a study of T-cell memory formation after mild COVID-19. Study-wide results and limits: Clones that contracted clustered mainly in CM and EM if CD4+ and in EMRA if CD8+.

TCRdb fed the 5' RACE reads into MiXCR, producing one record per CDR3 protein. There are some 200,000 distinct CDR3 sequences in the sample; about a fifth occur only once, and about 23% lies in the top ten. Of note for this clonotype: Its antigen is still unknown.

Germline CDR1 is SEHNR and CDR2 is FQNEAQ (reference sequence). V dropped 5 bases and J dropped 2; count of bases not matched to a gene: 7. The length of the CDR3 is 16 residues. The clonotype comes from an adult woman who had mild COVID-19 (a few samples of this study predate the infection). Cell type and time point are not known. The sample consisted of PBMCs or a T cell subset sorted from them (not recorded which). The chain couples TRBV7-9 to TRBJ2-2, with 8 bases identical to TRBD2. The CDR3 loop reads CASSPDGGGNTGELFF. The CDR3 DNA follows: TGTGCCAGCAGCCCCGACGGGGGGGGAAACACCGGGGAGCTGTTTTTT.